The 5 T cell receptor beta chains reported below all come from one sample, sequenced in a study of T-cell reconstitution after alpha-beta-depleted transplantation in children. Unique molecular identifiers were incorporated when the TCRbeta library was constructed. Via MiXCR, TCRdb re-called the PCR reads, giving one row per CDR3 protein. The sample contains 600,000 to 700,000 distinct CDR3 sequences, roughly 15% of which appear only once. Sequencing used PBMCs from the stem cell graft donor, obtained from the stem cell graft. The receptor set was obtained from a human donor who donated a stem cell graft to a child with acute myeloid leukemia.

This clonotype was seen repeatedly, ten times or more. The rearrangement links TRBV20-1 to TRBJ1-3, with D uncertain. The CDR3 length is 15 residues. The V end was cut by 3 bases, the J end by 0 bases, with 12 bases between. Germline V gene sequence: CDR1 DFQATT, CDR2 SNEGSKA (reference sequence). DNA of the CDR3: TGCAGTGCTAGGCCCACGGTCGACTCTGGAAACACCATATATTTT. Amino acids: CSARPTVDSGNTIYF.

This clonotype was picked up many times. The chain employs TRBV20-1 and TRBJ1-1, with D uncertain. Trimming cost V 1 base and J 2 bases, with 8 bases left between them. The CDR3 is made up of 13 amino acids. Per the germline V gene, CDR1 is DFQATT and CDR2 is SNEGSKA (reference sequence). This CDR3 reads CSARGMKNTEAFF. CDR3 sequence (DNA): TGCAGTGCTAGAGGCATGAAAAACACTGAAGCTTTCTTT.

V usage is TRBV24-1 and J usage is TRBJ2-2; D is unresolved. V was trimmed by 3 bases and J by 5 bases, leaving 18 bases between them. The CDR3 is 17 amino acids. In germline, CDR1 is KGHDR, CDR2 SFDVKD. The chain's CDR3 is CATSDVQIRAETGELFF. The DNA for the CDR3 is TGTGCCACCAGTGATGTACAAATTAGGGCGGAGACCGGGGAGCTGTTTTTT.

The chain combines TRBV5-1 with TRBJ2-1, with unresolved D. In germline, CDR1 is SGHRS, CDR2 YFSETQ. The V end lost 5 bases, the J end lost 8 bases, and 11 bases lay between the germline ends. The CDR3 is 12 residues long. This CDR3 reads CASSSGGYEQFF. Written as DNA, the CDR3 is TGCGCCAGCAGTTCGGGCGGCTATGAGCAGTTCTTC.

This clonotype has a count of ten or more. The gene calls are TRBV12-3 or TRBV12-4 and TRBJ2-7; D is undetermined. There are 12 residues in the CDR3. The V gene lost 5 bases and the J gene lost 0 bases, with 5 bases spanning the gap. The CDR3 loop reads CASSPSSYEQYF. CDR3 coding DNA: TGTGCCAGCAGTCCGAGCTCCTACGAGCAGTACTTC.